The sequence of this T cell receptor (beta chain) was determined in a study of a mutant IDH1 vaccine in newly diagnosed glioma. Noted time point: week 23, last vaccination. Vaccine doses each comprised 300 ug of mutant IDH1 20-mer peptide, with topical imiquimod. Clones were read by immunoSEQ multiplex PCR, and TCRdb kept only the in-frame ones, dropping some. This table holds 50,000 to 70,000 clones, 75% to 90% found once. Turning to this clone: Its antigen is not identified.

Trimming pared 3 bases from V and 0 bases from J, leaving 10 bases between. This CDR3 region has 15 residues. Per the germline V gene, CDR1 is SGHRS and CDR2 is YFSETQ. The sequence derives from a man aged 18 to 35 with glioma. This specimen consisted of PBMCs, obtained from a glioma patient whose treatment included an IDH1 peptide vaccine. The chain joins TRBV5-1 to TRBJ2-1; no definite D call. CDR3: CASSSSFRSYNEQFF. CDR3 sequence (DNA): TGCGCCAGCAGCTCGTCCTTTCGCTCCTACAATGAGCAGTTCTTC.